A selection of T cell receptor beta chains follows, all from one sample in a study of blood T cell repertoires in COVID-19. Measured with immunoSEQ multiplex PCR; TCRdb has only the in-frame clones, and not every one. The sample lists under 20,000 clones, roughly 77% seen once, with 6.5% to 9% in the top ten. Sequencing was carried out using peripheral blood. Receptor source: a man between 60 and 75 years old with acute or convalescent COVID-19. Both conserved end residues are part of each CDR3. D genes are given only for firm matches. The size field is filled for only some rows; it gives once, few, many or a size class.

TRBJ1-2 TRBV18 TRBD1 . CASSLDRGNYVGYTF TGTGCCAGCTCACTGGACAGGGGAAACTATGTGGGCTACACCTTC
TRBJ1-5 TRBV6-5 . once CASSYSAESQPQHF TGTGCCAGCAGTTACTCGGCGGAGAGTCAGCCCCAGCATTTT
TRBJ2-7 TRBV4-2 TRBD1 . CASSLGTGNTYEQYF TGTGCCAGCAGCCTCGGGACAGGGAATACCTACGAGCAGTACTTC
TRBJ1-1 TRBV18 TRBD1 . CASSLTGQGSLNTEAFF TGTGCCAGCTCACTTACGGGACAGGGGTCTCTGAACACTGAAGCTTTCTTT
TRBJ1-2 TRBV10-3 . . CAISAGEGYTF TGTGCCATCAGTGCGGGGGAAGGCTACACCTTC
TRBJ1-1 TRBV5-6 . . CASSLGGWVSEAFF TGTGCCAGCAGCTTGGGCGGTTGGGTTTCTGAAGCTTTCTTT
TRBJ1-1 TRBV15 TRBD1 . CATSKGTGPTEAFF TGTGCCACCAGCAAAGGGACAGGGCCCACTGAAGCTTTCTTT
TRBJ1-3 TRBV2 . . CASSSQGSGNTIYF TGTGCCAGCAGCTCACAGGGATCTGGAAACACCATATATTTT
TRBJ2-3 TRBV5-1 . . CASSLSGGTDTQYF TGCGCCAGCAGCTTGTCGGGGGGCACAGATACGCAGTATTTT
TRBJ2-3 TRBV9 TRBD2 . CASSERLAGGTDTQYF TGTGCCAGCAGCGAGAGACTAGCGGGGGGCACAGATACGCAGTATTTT
TRBJ2-7 TRBV13 . . CASSSRGYEQYF TGTGCCAGCAGCTCGAGGGGGTACGAGCAGTACTTC
TRBJ2-5 TRBV2 . . CASSRGFQETQYF TGTGCCAGCTCCCGCGGGTTCCAAGAGACCCAGTACTTC
TRBJ1-2 TRBV2 . . CASSETQGGYGYTF TGTGCCAGCAGTGAAACACAGGGTGGCTATGGCTACACCTTC
TRBJ1-3 TRBV27 . . CASRSLGGIGNTIYF TGTGCCAGTCGGTCCTTGGGGGGAATAGGAAACACCATATATTTT
TRBJ2-6 TRBV7-2 . . CASSFMGANVLTF TGTGCCAGCAGCTTTATGGGGGCCAACGTCCTGACTTTC
TRBJ2-4 TRBV19 TRBD1 . CASSISHWDRGVSRYF TGTGCCAGTAGTATAAGCCATTGGGACAGGGGGGTTAGCAGGTACTTC
TRBJ2-7 TRBV18 TRBD2 . CASSAGGMGEQYF TGTGCCAGCTCAGCGGGGGGCATGGGGGAGCAGTACTTC
TRBJ1-1 TRBV11-2 TRBD1 . CASLWDRGMNTEAFF TGTGCCAGCCTATGGGACAGGGGAATGAACACTGAAGCTTTCTTT
TRBJ2-3 TRBV7-2 TRBD2 . CASRRGGGTDTQYF TGTGCCAGCAGGCGGGGGGGCGGCACAGATACGCAGTATTTT
TRBJ2-1 TRBV6-5 . once CASRIRGREYNEQFF TGTGCCAGCAGAATCAGGGGTAGGGAGTACAATGAGCAGTTCTTC
TRBJ2-2 TRBV9 TRBD1 . CASSLTGDTGELFF TGTGCCAGCAGCTTGACAGGGGACACCGGGGAGCTGTTTTTT
TRBJ2-1 TRBV6-6 TRBD1 . CASSWSGTGFF TGTGCCAGCAGTTGGTCCGGGACAGGCTTCTTC
TRBJ2-2 TRBV6-6 TRBD1 . CASSYQGASNTGELFF TGTGCCAGCAGTTATCAGGGGGCCTCGAACACCGGGGAGCTGTTTTTT